This T cell receptor beta chain comes out of a study of immune heterogeneity within non-small cell lung tumors. For the study at large: Tumors were classified as 4 squamous cell carcinomas, under 11 non-squamous carcinomas and 1 not otherwise specified.

Deletions cut 0 bases from V and 9 bases from J, with 12 bases between. The CDR3 has 13 residues. Per germline, CDR1 DFQATT and CDR2 SNEGSKA (reference sequence). General observations from the study: T-cell clonality in a given local region correlated moderately yet significantly with the local tumor mutational burden (R about 0.3). Identical dominant CDR3 beta clonotypes were found repeatedly across the tumor sites of a single patient, and these appeared alongside high-frequency clones that were unique to particular tumor locations.

Template input, which was bulk tumor genomic DNA, totaled approximately 640 ng per sample. Primary tumors were biopsied several times each, far apart, intraoperatively. Patients went through curative surgery, and their non-small cell lung cancer was untreated and newly diagnosed. TCR beta CDR3 was amplified by multiplex PCR using 32 V and 13 J primers. MiXCR, applied by TCRdb to the multiplex PCR reads, yields one record per CDR3 protein. The sample has fewer than 3,000 distinct CDR3 sequences, less than 60% seen once. The sample holds a few counts of this clonotype. Antigen unknown. This chain joins TRBV20-1 and TRBJ2-1, with D unresolved. The sample taken for sequencing was lung tumor tissue. The sequence came from a man aged 60 to 75 with non-small cell lung cancer. The CDR3 bases are TGCAGTGCTAGAGATTCAGGAGTTCCTGAGCAGTTCTTC. Translating gives CSARDSGVPEQFF.